This TCR beta chain was captured in a study of shared clonotypes between healthy human individuals. Looked up from germline, CDR1 is SGDLS and CDR2 is YYNGEE. The CDR3 covers 14 residues. Trimming took 0 bases from V and 0 from J, leaving 7 bases between them. The assay was immunoSEQ multiplex PCR, and TCRdb's table has in-frame clones only and misses some. Of around 2.5 million clones in the sample, more than 85% were seen once. V is TRBV9 and J is TRBJ2-7; TRBD2 might be the D (5 bases). The TCR sequence derives from a man between 18 and 29 years old in good health. Some clones in this sample may be carry-over from other donors' samples. Sequenced input: naive CD4+ T cells from PBMCs. The subset denotes: CD45RA+ positively selected. This CDR3 is CASSVGRASYEQYF. The CDR3 DNA is TGTGCCAGCAGCGTAGGGCGGGCCTCCTACGAGCAGTACTTC.